The 10 T cell receptor beta chains below come from one sample, sequenced in a study of blood T cells in healthy people across ages. Alongside a J-beta primer mix, a sample-barcoded 5' primer served in a second PCR lasting roughly 6 to 11 cycles. Using its own MiXCR run on the 5' RACE reads, TCRdb lists one record per CDR3 protein. Counted here are 700,000 to 850,000 distinct CDR3 sequences, about 34% occurring once; the ten biggest clones make up over 10%. Source material: blood. Receptors originate from a man aged 18 to 29 in good health.

This sequence joins TRBV20-1 and TRBJ2-5; D perhaps matches TRBD1 (5 bases). Per germline, CDR1 DFQATT and CDR2 SNEGSKA (reference sequence). Trimming cost V 4 bases and J 2 bases, with 11 bases left between them. This CDR3 has 13 amino acids. The CDR3 loop is CSAIGAPQETQYF. In nucleotides, the CDR3 is TGCAGTGCTATAGGGGCCCCACAAGAGACCCAGTACTTC.

The J gene is TRBJ2-4, the V gene TRBV5-4; D is possibly TRBD1 or TRBD2 (5 bases each). Germline loops: CDR1 SGHNT, CDR2 YYREEE (reference sequence). The CDR3 contains 17 residues. V was clipped by 0 bases and J by 1 base, with 14 bases between them. The DNA for the CDR3 is TGTGCCAGCAGCTTGGGTGGCGGCAGGGACGCCAAAAACATTCAGTACTTC. Its translation: CASSLGGGRDAKNIQYF.

V gene TRBV12-3 or TRBV12-4 combines with J gene TRBJ2-5, with D possibly being TRBD1 or TRBD2 (6 bases each). The tail of the sequence fits TRBJ2-7 better, so the J call may be wrong. The CDR3 extends over 12 amino acids. The CDR3 DNA follows: TGTGCCAGCGGGGGGCCTAGCTACGAGCAGTACTTC. Amino acid sequence: CASGGPSYEQYF.

The rearrangement uses TRBV10-3 and TRBJ1-5; 10 positions agree with TRBD1. The CDR3 length is 17 residues. Germline V CDR1 and CDR2: ENHRY, SYGVKD. Germline trimming cut 6 bases from V and 1 base from J; bases unmatched to any gene: 9. This CDR3 reads CAISRGQGRVSNQPQHF. CDR3 nucleotides: TGTGCCATCAGCCGGGGACAGGGGAGGGTAAGCAATCAGCCCCAGCATTTT.

This clonotype was observed a few times. This chain uses TRBV19 with TRBJ2-7; the match to TRBD2 covers 7 bases. The J segment lost 0 bases and the V segment lost 3 bases, leaving 8 bases of the junction unmatched. CDR1 and CDR2 from the germline V gene are LNHDA and SQIVND (reference sequence). The CDR3 runs to 16 residues. Here the CDR3 reads CASSIEGGTSSYEQYF. The CDR3 coding sequence is TGTGCCAGTAGTATTGAGGGAGGGACCTCCTCCTACGAGCAGTACTTC.

The table lists this clonotype with a count of one. J is TRBJ2-7 and V is TRBV6-6; TRBD1 aligns across 10 bases. The assigned J gene may be wrong: the sequence end matches TRBJ2-5 better. This CDR3 has 14 residues. The germline gives CDR1 MNHNY, CDR2 SVGAGI (reference sequence). CDR3 sequence (DNA): TGTGCCAGCAGTGCCCCGGACAGGGGGAAGACCCAGTACTTC. Its protein is CASSAPDRGKTQYF.

DNA of the CDR3: TGTGCCAGCAGCCAAGATCTTCGGAACTATGGCTACACCTTC. Residues: CASSQDLRNYGYTF. The chain has TRBV4-2 and TRBJ1-2; D gene uncertain. This CDR3 contains 14 residues. Looked up from germline, CDR1 is LGHNA and CDR2 is YNFKEQ. With 0 bases removed from V and 2 bases from J, the gap between germline ends came to 7 bases.

The chain has TRBV12-3 or TRBV12-4 and TRBJ1-4; 8 bases match TRBD1. CDR3 length equals 14 residues. Unmatched junction bases numbered 6, after V lost 7 bases and J lost 5 bases. The CDR3 is CASTGTGANEKLFF. For the CDR3, the DNA is TGTGCCAGCACCGGGACAGGAGCAAATGAAAAACTGTTTTTT.

This chain joins TRBV20-1 and TRBJ2-7, with TRBD2 identical over 12 bases. V shed 6 bases and J 6 bases; nucleotides not matched to a gene: 9. This CDR3 is 14 amino acids long. Germline assignment: CDR1 DFQATT and CDR2 SNEGSKA (reference sequence). The CDR3 reads CSARKTSGGAEQYF. The CDR3 region has the DNA TGCAGTGCCCGGAAGACTAGCGGGGGTGCCGAGCAGTACTTC.

At least ten counts were recorded for this clonotype. The chain combines TRBV20-1 with TRBJ2-3; possible D gene TRBD2, 6 bases. V was clipped by 4 bases and J by 4 bases, with 18 bases between them. CDR1 and CDR2 (germline): DFQATT, SNEGSKA (reference sequence). The CDR3 is made up of 15 amino acids. In DNA form, the CDR3 reads TGCAGTGCTACTCGGGCCTCCGGGGGTTCAGATACGCAGTATTTT. This translates into CSATRASGGSDTQYF.